Presented here are 26 T cell receptor beta chains from one specimen sequenced in a study of technical replicates of blood from a few donors. Method: immunoSEQ multiplex PCR; TCRdb's copy keeps in-frame clones and lacks some. The table lists about 81,000 clones, 96% of them singletons. What was sequenced was T cells isolated from PBMCs. Source of these receptors: a human donor in good health.

The chain uses TRBV30 and TRBJ2-3; 8 nucleotides agree with TRBD2. Germline CDR1 GTSNPN, CDR2 SVGIG (reference sequence). J lost 5 bases, V lost 0 bases, and 10 bases had no gene match. The CDR3 has 16 residues. The CDR3 coding sequence is TGTGCCTGGAGTGTACCGGGCGGGGGGCGAGAAGATACGCAGTATTTT. Translation gives CAWSVPGGGREDTQYF.

V gene TRBV7-9 combines with J gene TRBJ2-7; possible D gene TRBD1, 7 bases. Germline V lookup: CDR1 SEHNR, CDR2 FQNEAQ (reference sequence). This CDR3 is built from 13 residues. Trimming removed 5 bases from V and 4 bases from J, with 12 bases in between. The DNA for the CDR3 is TGTGCCAGCAGCGCGGGACAGCTTTACGAGCAGTACTTC. Amino acid sequence: CASSAGQLYEQYF.

The gene calls are TRBV7-8 and TRBJ1-2, with 8 bases identical to TRBD1. The V gene's germline CDR1 is SGHVS and CDR2 FQNEAQ. The CDR3 consists of 15 residues. J lost 6 bases, V lost 5 bases, and 11 bases had no gene match. Written as DNA, the CDR3 is TGTGCCAGCAGCACGCGGGACAGGCTGAGGGATGGCTACACCTTC. Encoded protein: CASSTRDRLRDGYTF.

The chain recombines TRBV15 with TRBJ2-4, with D possibly TRBD2 on 6 matching bases. V gave up 3 bases and J gave up 8 bases, with 11 bases separating them. Germline V gives CDR1 LNHNV, CDR2 YYDKDF (reference sequence). The CDR3 has 13 residues. The CDR3: CATSSGSSDIQYF. The CDR3 DNA is TGTGCCACCAGCAGCGGGAGTAGTGACATTCAGTACTTC.

The chain links TRBV11-2 to TRBJ2-3; weak D call: TRBD2 (5 bases). CDR1 SGHAT and CDR2 FQNNGV come from the germline V gene. This CDR3 region has 17 residues. V was pared by 0 bases and J by 2 bases, with 15 bases between. The CDR3 here is CASSLDGVGGHTDTQYF. The CDR3 region has the DNA TGTGCCAGCAGCTTAGATGGGGTGGGCGGGCACACAGATACGCAGTATTTT.

The chain has TRBV11-1 and TRBJ2-5, with 7 positions matching TRBD1. The junction had 11 bases not matched to a gene; V was cut back by 5 bases and J by 2 bases. Germline CDR1 and CDR2: SGHAT and FQDESV (reference sequence). The CDR3 loop spans 16 amino acids. The DNA for the CDR3 is TGTGCCAGCAGCCTATGGCCCGGGACAGAACAAGAGACCCAGTACTTC. This sequence encodes CASSLWPGTEQETQYF.

J is TRBJ2-3 and V is TRBV27; possible D gene TRBD2, 6 bases. This CDR3 has 15 residues. The ends were cut back, 2 bases at V and 6 bases at J, with 15 bases in the middle. Germline-derived CDR1 and CDR2 are MNHEY and SMNVEV (reference sequence). As DNA, the CDR3 is TGTGCCAGCAGTTTACTGGGACCTCGGGGGGATACGCAGTATTTT. Protein sequence: CASSLLGPRGDTQYF.

The chain joins TRBV6-5 to TRBJ2-5; 11 positions agree with TRBD2. The CDR3 extends over 16 amino acids. Germline V gene data show CDR1 as MNHEY and CDR2 as SVGAGI. Trimming took 2 bases from V and 2 from J; bases not matched to a gene: 4. The CDR3 spells CASSYPGLAGQETQYF. The CDR3 DNA sequence: TGTGCCAGCAGTTACCCCGGACTAGCGGGTCAAGAGACCCAGTACTTC.

V is TRBV9 and J is TRBJ2-4; 11 bases agree with TRBD2. The CDR3 contains 17 residues. The germline V gene encodes CDR1 SGDLS and CDR2 YYNGEE. Trimming removed 3 bases from V and 0 bases from J; junction bases left unmatched: 5. This CDR3 reads CASSAEGTSGAKNIQYF. CDR3 DNA: TGTGCCAGCAGCGCCGAGGGGACTAGCGGAGCCAAAAACATTCAGTACTTC.

The chain combines TRBV10-1 with TRBJ2-3; 10 nucleotides match TRBD2. V shed 7 bases and J 2 bases; nucleotides not matched to a gene: 9. The CDR3 runs to 16 residues. Germline V gene lookup returns CDR1 WNHNN and CDR2 SYGVQD (reference sequence). CDR3 loop: CASTTLLAGNTDTQYF. The CDR3 DNA reads as TGCGCCAGCACCACCTTACTAGCGGGGAACACAGATACGCAGTATTTT.

The chain combines TRBV27 with TRBJ1-5; the D gene is possibly TRBD1 (6 bases). Germline V gene data show CDR1 as MNHEY and CDR2 as SMNVEV (reference sequence). The CDR3 loop spans 14 amino acids. V was trimmed by 4 bases and J by 7 bases, leaving 14 bases between them. DNA for the CDR3: TGTGCCAGCAGTTCGTGGGGGCGCGAACAGCCCCAGCATTTT. Protein: CASSSWGREQPQHF.

The gene calls are TRBV7-2 and TRBJ2-7; 7 nucleotides match TRBD2. V was pared by 2 bases and J by 4 bases, with 11 bases of the junction left unmatched. This CDR3 is built from 16 residues. Germline values: CDR1 SGHTA, CDR2 FQGNSA. CDR3 residues: CASSLRTGGGVYEQYF. DNA for the CDR3: TGTGCCAGCAGCTTAAGGACGGGGGGTGGAGTTTACGAGCAGTACTTC.

The chain recombines TRBV9 with TRBJ2-7; no clear D. CDR1 is SGDLS, CDR2 YYNGEE, per germline. This CDR3 spans 13 amino acids. Trimming took 1 base from V and 3 from J, leaving 8 bases between them. The CDR3 nucleotides read TGTGCCAGCAGCGTACAGAGCGACTACGAGCAGTACTTC. It is translated as CASSVQSDYEQYF.

This clone came up once. The chain recombines TRBV9 with TRBJ1-2; possibly TRBD1 for D (5 bases). This CDR3 comprises 14 residues. In germline, CDR1 is SGDLS, CDR2 YYNGEE. Deletions cut 5 bases from V and 8 bases from J, with 19 bases between. The CDR3 nucleotides read TGTGCCAGCAGTGCGGACCTTTTTACAGGAGGCTACACCTTC. Its translation is CASSADLFTGGYTF.

The J gene is TRBJ1-5, the V gene TRBV28; D uncertain. V was trimmed by 2 bases and J by 5 bases, leaving 4 bases between them. The CDR3 extends over 12 amino acids. Germline loops: CDR1 MDHEN, CDR2 SYDVKM. CDR3 DNA sequence: TGTGCCAGCAGTTTACCGGATCAGCCCCAGCATTTT. Translating it yields CASSLPDQPQHF. Complete variable domain (other parts from reference TRBV28 and TRBJ1-5): DVKVTQSSRYLVKRTGEKVFLECVQDMDHENMFWYRQDPGLGLRLIYFSYDVKMKEKGDIPEGYSVSREKKERFSLILESASTNQTSMYLCASSLPDQPQHFGDGTRLSIL.

The rearrangement links TRBV14 to TRBJ2-7, with D uncertain. The germline V and J ends were trimmed by 0 bases and 6 bases, with 12 bases remaining between them. Germline-derived CDR1 and CDR2 are SGHDN and FVKESK. This CDR3 contains 14 residues. CDR3 sequence (DNA): TGTGCCAGCAGCCAAGATCCAGAGAACAGCGAGCAGTACTTC. Amino acids: CASSQDPENSEQYF.

The V gene is TRBV6-5, the J gene TRBJ2-1; weak D call: TRBD1 (5 bases). The germline CDR1 and CDR2 sequences are MNHEY and SVGAGI. The CDR3 sequence is 13 residues long. With 1 base removed from V and 6 bases from J, the gap between germline ends came to 7 bases. CDR3 nucleotides: TGTGCCAGCAGTTACTTTAGGGGCAATGAGCAGTTCTTC. The encoded protein is CASSYFRGNEQFF.

The chain carries TRBV5-5 and TRBJ1-1, with TRBD1 identical over 7 bases. The V gene's germline CDR1 is SGHKS and CDR2 YYEKEE (reference sequence). V lost 1 base, J lost 6 bases, and 9 bases stayed unmatched. The CDR3 totals 15 residues. The CDR3 reads CASSLLAGGSPEAFF. DNA of the CDR3: TGTGCCAGCAGCTTGTTGGCAGGGGGTAGCCCTGAAGCTTTCTTT.

The chain employs TRBV5-6 and TRBJ1-4; maybe TRBD1 (6 bases). V lost 0 bases to trimming and J lost 7 bases, with 13 bases between them. There are 15 residues in the CDR3. The germline CDR1 and CDR2 sequences are SGHDT and YYEEEE. Written as DNA, the CDR3 is TGTGCCAGCAGCTTGGGAGTGGGGGCGGGTGAAAAACTGTTTTTT. Translated: CASSLGVGAGEKLFF.

The chain uses TRBV28 and TRBJ2-7; D is perhaps TRBD1 (6 bases). V was shortened by 5 bases and J by 1 base, with 12 bases between the two germline ends. This CDR3 contains 14 residues. Germline assignment: CDR1 MDHEN and CDR2 SYDVKM. This chain's CDR3 is CASSPGVYSYEQYF. DNA for the CDR3: TGTGCCAGCAGTCCAGGGGTCTATTCCTACGAGCAGTACTTC.

Note on this clone: The junction departs from germline at one end; a sequencing error may be responsible. The genes are TRBV7-7 and TRBJ1-2, with D hard to call. Germline CDR1 SSHAT, CDR2 FNYEAQ (reference sequence). The CDR3 is made up of 12 amino acids. The CDR3 DNA follows: TGTGCTAGCAGTCTGGAGGACGGTGGCTACACCTTC. This sequence encodes CASSLEDGGYTF. Drawing the rest from reference TRBV7-7 and TRBJ1-2, the complete variable domain is GAGVSQSPRYKVTKRGQDVTLRCDPISSHATLYWYQQALGQGPEFLTYFNYEAQPDKSGLPSDRFSAERPEGSISTLTIQRTEQRDSAMYRCASSLEDGGYTFGSGTRLTVV.

V usage is TRBV28 and J usage is TRBJ2-7; the D is unclear. The germline V and J ends were trimmed by 5 bases and 0 bases, with 8 bases remaining between them. Per the germline V gene, CDR1 is MDHEN and CDR2 is SYDVKM. This CDR3 has 13 amino acids. The CDR3 DNA sequence: TGTGCCAGCAGTCTTGCCGGCTCCTACGAGCAGTACTTC. It is translated as CASSLAGSYEQYF.

This clone has a handful of counts. Other nucleotide sequences in the sample specify the same CDR3. The chain recombines TRBV30 with TRBJ2-5; D is ambiguous. The CDR3 runs 12 residues. Looked up from germline, CDR1 is GTSNPN and CDR2 is SVGIG (reference sequence). The V end lost 2 bases, the J end lost 0 bases, and 4 bases lay between the germline ends. The CDR3 reads CAWSYNQETQYF. CDR3 coding DNA: TGTGCCTGGAGTTACAACCAAGAGACCCAGTACTTC.

The rearrangement uses TRBV6-1 and TRBJ2-3, with TRBD1 matching over 9 bases. The CDR3 length is 16 residues. Germline CDR1 and CDR2: MNHNS and SASEGT. V lost 4 bases, J lost 3 bases, and 8 bases stayed unmatched. The CDR3 spells CASSVGTGRWTDTQYF. For the CDR3, the DNA is TGTGCCAGCAGTGTCGGGACAGGGAGGTGGACAGATACGCAGTATTTT.

The chain employs TRBV9 and TRBJ1-3, with no clear D. This CDR3 region has 15 residues. Trimming removed 0 bases from V and 1 base from J, with 8 bases in between. Germline V gives CDR1 SGDLS, CDR2 YYNGEE. The CDR3 here is CASSVGAGSGNTIYF. The CDR3 nucleotides are TGTGCCAGCAGCGTAGGCGCGGGATCTGGAAACACCATATATTTT. Together with reference TRBV9 and TRBJ1-3, the CDR3 gives the full variable domain: DSGVTQTPKHLITATGQRVTLRCSPRSGDLSVYWYQQSLDQGLQFLIQYYNGEERAKGNILERFSAQQFPDLHSELNLSSLELGDSALYFCASSVGAGSGNTIYFGEGSWLTVV.

This clone was recorded only once. The rearrangement joins TRBV6-5 to TRBJ2-7; 7 bases line up with TRBD1. With 6 bases clipped from V and 1 base from J, the junction kept 9 bases outside the gene matches. There are 15 residues in the CDR3. Germline CDR1 reads MNHEY; CDR2 reads SVGAGI. The CDR3 DNA sequence: TGTGCCAGCAGCTTCAACAGGGGTGGGTCCTACGAGCAGTACTTC. As protein: CASSFNRGGSYEQYF.